The rows below give T cell receptor beta chains drawn from one sample of a study of shared clonotypes between healthy human individuals. Profiling relied on immunoSEQ multiplex PCR, and the TCRdb table lists in-frame clones only, not all of them. The sample includes some 2 million clones, roughly 96% of them seen just once. The specimen sequenced was naive CD4+ T cells sorted from blood. Source of these receptors: a man between 18 and 35 years old in good health. CDR3s include the opening cysteine and the closing phenylalanine or tryptophan. The order of the fields is clone size, J gene, V gene, D gene, CDR3 protein, CDR3 DNA. The D gene is left open where the match is weak. Size is omitted from some rows. Given values are once, few, many or a class for expanded clones.

size: .; J: TRBJ1-3; V: TRBV9; D: .; CDR3: CASSIRTNTIYF; DNA: TGTGCCAGCAGCATCAGGACAAACACCATATATTTT
size: .; J: TRBJ1-4; V: TRBV7-9; D: .; CDR3: CASSFGQLNEKLFF; DNA: TGTGCCAGCAGCTTCGGACAGTTGAATGAAAAACTGTTTTTT
size: once; J: TRBJ2-7; V: TRBV2; D: .; CDR3: CASNRGTTPEQYF; DNA: TGTGCCAGCAATCGCGGGACCACCCCCGAGCAGTACTTC
size: .; J: TRBJ1-1; V: TRBV18; D: .; CDR3: CASSPPGENTEAFF; DNA: TGTGCCAGCTCACCACCGGGGGAGAACACTGAAGCTTTCTTT
size: .; J: TRBJ2-7; V: TRBV10-3; D: TRBD1; CDR3: CAISESPGQGVYEQYF; DNA: TGTGCCATCAGTGAGTCGCCGGGACAGGGGGTATACGAGCAGTACTTC
size: .; J: TRBJ2-7; V: TRBV6-6; D: .; CDR3: CASSYVQGGTYEQYF; DNA: TGTGCCAGCAGTTACGTGCAGGGGGGGACCTACGAGCAGTACTTC
size: .; J: TRBJ2-2; V: TRBV6-6; D: TRBD2; CDR3: CAFGLANTGELFF; DNA: TGCGCCTTTGGACTAGCGAACACCGGGGAGCTGTTTTTT
size: .; J: TRBJ2-5; V: TRBV30; D: TRBD1; CDR3: CAWSRGQQETQYF; DNA: TGTGCCTGGTCCAGGGGGCAGCAAGAGACCCAGTACTTC
size: once; J: TRBJ2-3; V: TRBV29-1; D: .; CDR3: CSLAAGPSTDTQYF; DNA: TGCAGCCTAGCAGCGGGCCCCTCCACAGATACGCAGTATTTT
size: once; J: TRBJ2-2; V: TRBV7-2; D: .; CDR3: CASSLGGVSGELFF; DNA: TGTGCCAGCAGCTTAGGGGGAGTTTCCGGGGAGCTGTTTTTT
size: .; J: TRBJ2-1; V: TRBV7-9; D: TRBD1; CDR3: CASSTDRGTYNEQFF; DNA: TGTGCCAGCAGCACGGACAGGGGGACCTACAATGAGCAGTTCTTC
size: .; J: TRBJ1-4; V: TRBV9; D: .; CDR3: CASSATWGPTNEKLFF; DNA: TGTGCCAGCAGCGCCACCTGGGGGCCCACTAATGAAAAACTGTTTTTT
size: .; J: TRBJ1-2; V: TRBV4-1; D: .; CDR3: CASSQDRQAYYGYTF; DNA: TGCGCCAGCAGCCAAGATCGACAGGCATACTATGGCTACACCTTC
size: .; J: TRBJ1-5; V: TRBV10-2; D: .; CDR3: CASTEVGNQPQHF; DNA: TGCGCCAGCACCGAAGTGGGCAATCAGCCCCAGCATTTT
size: .; J: TRBJ2-3; V: TRBV5-1; D: .; CDR3: CASSWRSPSTDTQYF; DNA: TGCGCCAGCAGCTGGCGTAGCCCCAGCACAGATACGCAGTATTTT
size: .; J: TRBJ2-5; V: TRBV29-1; D: .; CDR3: CSARGPAEIETQYF; DNA: TGCAGCGCCAGAGGGCCGGCCGAAATAGAGACCCAGTACTTC
size: .; J: TRBJ1-5; V: TRBV2; D: .; CDR3: CATEEGRHSNQPQHF; DNA: TGTGCCACCGAGGAGGGCAGACATAGCAATCAGCCCCAGCATTTT
size: .; J: TRBJ1-2; V: TRBV6-6; D: .; CDR3: CASSYTTGSYGYTF; DNA: TGTGCCAGCAGTTACACGACAGGAAGCTATGGCTACACCTTC
size: .; J: TRBJ1-2; V: TRBV6-5; D: TRBD1; CDR3: CASRKGQGHGYTF; DNA: TGTGCCAGCCGAAAGGGACAGGGACATGGCTACACCTTC
size: .; J: TRBJ2-3; V: TRBV15; D: .; CDR3: CATSRDVSGTTDTQYF; DNA: TGTGCCACCAGCAGAGATGTTAGCGGAACCACAGATACGCAGTATTTT
size: .; J: TRBJ2-5; V: TRBV9; D: TRBD1; CDR3: CASSVEGQVLGAQYF; DNA: TGTGCCAGCAGCGTAGAGGGACAGGTCCTCGGGGCCCAGTACTTC
size: .; J: TRBJ2-3; V: TRBV7-9; D: .; CDR3: CASRRRDTDTQYF; DNA: TGTGCCAGCAGGCGACGGGACACAGATACGCAGTATTTT
size: .; J: TRBJ2-7; V: TRBV4-3; D: TRBD2; CDR3: CASSQGGLAGVTEQYF; DNA: TGCGCCAGCAGCCAGGGGGGGTTAGCAGGCGTTACCGAGCAGTACTTC
size: once; J: TRBJ1-3; V: TRBV9; D: .; CDR3: CASSQVGGNTIYF; DNA: TGTGCCAGCAGCCAAGTGGGGGGAAACACCATATATTTT
size: few; J: TRBJ2-3; V: TRBV7-2; D: .; CDR3: CASSLNSRTVADTQYF; DNA: TGTGCCAGCAGCTTGAATAGCAGGACGGTCGCAGATACGCAGTATTTT
size: .; J: TRBJ2-1; V: TRBV6-5; D: .; CDR3: CASSYSGGEQFF; DNA: TGTGCCAGCAGTTACTCAGGGGGTGAGCAGTTCTTC
size: .; J: TRBJ1-5; V: TRBV6-1; D: .; CDR3: CASSGGVWQPQHF; DNA: TGTGCCAGCAGTGGGGGGGTGTGGCAGCCCCAGCATTTT
size: once; J: TRBJ2-3; V: TRBV14; D: .; CDR3: CASSQERGSTDTQYF; DNA: TGTGCCAGCAGCCAAGAGAGGGGCTCAACAGATACGCAGTATTTT
size: .; J: TRBJ1-1; V: TRBV4-2; D: .; CDR3: CASRRLGVQTEAFF; DNA: TGTGCCAGCAGACGCCTAGGGGTTCAGACTGAAGCTTTCTTT
size: .; J: TRBJ1-4; V: TRBV7-9; D: .; CDR3: CASSDGHHSPLYEEKLFF; DNA: TGTGCCAGCAGCGATGGACACCACTCCCCTCTCTATGAGGAAAAACTGTTTTTT
size: .; J: TRBJ1-1; V: TRBV19; D: .; CDR3: CASSGRPGWDTEAFF; DNA: TGTGCCAGTAGTGGAAGACCAGGGTGGGACACTGAAGCTTTCTTT
size: .; J: TRBJ2-5; V: TRBV4-1; D: .; CDR3: CASSHLPTGLKETQYF; DNA: TGCGCCAGCAGCCATTTACCGACCGGCCTCAAAGAGACCCAGTACTTC
size: .; J: TRBJ1-1; V: TRBV5-1; D: TRBD1; CDR3: CASTLTGINTEAFF; DNA: TGCGCCAGCACCCTGACAGGGATAAACACTGAAGCTTTCTTT
size: .; J: TRBJ2-5; V: TRBV10-3; D: .; CDR3: CAISEPGTRETQYF; DNA: TGTGCCATCAGTGAGCCCGGAACGAGAGAGACCCAGTACTTC
size: .; J: TRBJ2-1; V: TRBV2; D: .; CDR3: CAERGGNEQFF; DNA: TGTGCCGAACGTGGGGGCAATGAGCAGTTCTTC
size: .; J: TRBJ1-5; V: TRBV18; D: TRBD1; CDR3: CASSEGQLNQPQHF; DNA: TGTGCCAGCTCAGAGGGACAGCTAAATCAGCCCCAGCATTTT
size: .; J: TRBJ2-4; V: TRBV19; D: .; CDR3: CASRGHSLGGKNIQYF; DNA: TGTGCCAGCCGGGGACACTCCTTAGGAGGCAAAAACATTCAGTACTTC
size: .; J: TRBJ2-2; V: TRBV18; D: .; CDR3: CASSLLQSTGELFF; DNA: TGTGCCAGCTCTCTACTGCAGAGCACCGGGGAGCTGTTTTTT
size: .; J: TRBJ1-4; V: TRBV6-6; D: .; CDR3: CASSPIPSYRNEKLFF; DNA: TGTGCCAGCAGCCCCATCCCCTCCTACAGGAATGAAAAACTGTTTTTT
size: .; J: TRBJ2-7; V: TRBV7-8; D: .; CDR3: CASSLFSAGIYEQYF; DNA: TGTGCCAGCAGCTTATTCTCGGCAGGGATCTACGAGCAGTACTTC